This T cell receptor beta chain is from a study of blood T cell repertoires in COVID-19. Study-level background: Some COVID-19 samples were acute and others convalescent; all came from the United States, Italy and Spain. The analysed material was cDNA or gDNA that came from T cells, B-cell-depleted T cells, or PBMCs.

The method was immunoSEQ multiplex PCR; TCRdb's version includes in-frame clones alone and lacks a portion of them. In the table there are about 220,000 clones, around 88% of which are singletons. This CDR3 is built from 14 residues. Germline-derived CDR1 and CDR2 are GTSNPN and SVGIG (reference sequence). V was pared by 2 bases and J by 7 bases, with 17 bases between. This receptor was obtained from a woman under 40 who had recovered from COVID-19. Material for sequencing was peripheral blood. This chain links TRBV30 with TRBJ1-2, with D maybe TRBD1 (5 bases). The CDR3 protein is CAWSRRGYRGGYTF. DNA of the CDR3: TGTGCCTGGAGTCGGCGGGGGTACCGGGGTGGCTACACCTTC. Together with reference TRBV30 and TRBJ1-2, the CDR3 gives the full variable domain: SQTIHQWPATLVQPVGSPLSLECTVEGTSNPNLYWYRQAAGRGLQLLFYSVGIGQISSEVPQNLSASRPQDRQFILSSKKLLLSDSGFYLCAWSRRGYRGGYTFGSGTRLTVV.